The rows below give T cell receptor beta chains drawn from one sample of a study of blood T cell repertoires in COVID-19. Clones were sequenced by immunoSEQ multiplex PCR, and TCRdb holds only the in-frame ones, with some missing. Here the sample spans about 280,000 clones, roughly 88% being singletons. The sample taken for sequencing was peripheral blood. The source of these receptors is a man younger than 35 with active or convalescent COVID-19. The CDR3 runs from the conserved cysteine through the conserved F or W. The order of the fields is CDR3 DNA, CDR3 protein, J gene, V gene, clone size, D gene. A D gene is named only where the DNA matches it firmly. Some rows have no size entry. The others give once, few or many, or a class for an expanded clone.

CDR3 DNA: TGTGCCAGCAGCGTAGCAGGGGGTGGAAACACCATATATTTT; CDR3 protein: CASSVAGGGNTIYF; J gene: TRBJ1-3; V gene: TRBV9; clone size: .; D gene: TRBD1
CDR3 DNA: TGTGCCAGCAGCTTAAGACAGGGAGAAGAAGAAAAACTGTTTTTT; CDR3 protein: CASSLRQGEEEKLFF; J gene: TRBJ1-4; V gene: TRBV7-6; clone size: .; D gene: TRBD1
CDR3 DNA: TGCGCCAGCAGCTCGAGGACAGGTCTTGGCTACACCTTC; CDR3 protein: CASSSRTGLGYTF; J gene: TRBJ1-2; V gene: TRBV5-1; clone size: .; D gene: TRBD1
CDR3 DNA: TGTGCCAGCAGCGTAGGGCCCTCTGGGGCCAACGTCCTGACTTTC; CDR3 protein: CASSVGPSGANVLTF; J gene: TRBJ2-6; V gene: TRBV9; clone size: .; D gene: .
CDR3 DNA: TGTGCCAGCTCAGACAGGAGTATTAGCAATCAGCCCCAGCATTTT; CDR3 protein: CASSDRSISNQPQHF; J gene: TRBJ1-5; V gene: TRBV18; clone size: .; D gene: .
CDR3 DNA: TGTGCCAGTAGGGGGGACACTACAGGAGCTAACTATGGCTACACCTTC; CDR3 protein: CASRGDTTGANYGYTF; J gene: TRBJ1-2; V gene: TRBV19; clone size: .; D gene: .
CDR3 DNA: TGTGCCTGGAGTGTAGTAGATAGCAATCAGCCCCAGCATTTT; CDR3 protein: CAWSVVDSNQPQHF; J gene: TRBJ1-5; V gene: TRBV30; clone size: .; D gene: .
CDR3 DNA: TGTGCCAGCAGCACAACCGGGACAGGGTGGGCCGAGCAGTACTTC; CDR3 protein: CASSTTGTGWAEQYF; J gene: TRBJ2-7; V gene: TRBV7-3; clone size: once; D gene: TRBD1
CDR3 DNA: TGTGCCAGCAGCCCTGGACAGGGCGGAAAACTGTTTTTT; CDR3 protein: CASSPGQGGKLFF; J gene: TRBJ1-4; V gene: TRBV5-4; clone size: .; D gene: TRBD1
CDR3 DNA: TGCGCCAGCAGTGATCGGCAAGGAGGGACTGAAGCTTTCTTT; CDR3 protein: CASSDRQGGTEAFF; J gene: TRBJ1-1; V gene: TRBV10-1; clone size: .; D gene: .
CDR3 DNA: TGTGCCAGCAGCCACCTGCAGAGCGGCTCTGGGGCCAACGTCCTGACTTTC; CDR3 protein: CASSHLQSGSGANVLTF; J gene: TRBJ2-6; V gene: TRBV5-4; clone size: .; D gene: .
CDR3 DNA: TGTGCCAGCAGCCGGACAGGTGCGGACTATGGCTACACCTTC; CDR3 protein: CASSRTGADYGYTF; J gene: TRBJ1-2; V gene: TRBV14; clone size: .; D gene: TRBD1
CDR3 DNA: TGTCTGAATCGGGGGTTTAACGACTACGAGCAGTACTTC; CDR3 protein: CLNRGFNDYEQYF; J gene: TRBJ2-7; V gene: TRBV2; clone size: .; D gene: .
CDR3 DNA: TGTGCCAGCAGCCGATCGGGGAGTAGCTCCTATAATTCACCCCTCCACTTT; CDR3 protein: CASSRSGSSSYNSPLHF; J gene: TRBJ1-6; V gene: TRBV27; clone size: .; D gene: .
CDR3 DNA: TGTGCCAGCAGCCAAGCTGTTCCGGGTACGGTTGGTAGCGCTGCCTACGAGCAGTACTTC; CDR3 protein: CASSQAVPGTVGSAAYEQYF; J gene: TRBJ2-7; V gene: TRBV3-1/TRBV3-2; clone size: .; D gene: .
CDR3 DNA: TGTGCCAGCACTACAGGGGGGTACTACGAGCAGTACTTC; CDR3 protein: CASTTGGYYEQYF; J gene: TRBJ2-7; V gene: TRBV5-5; clone size: .; D gene: TRBD1
CDR3 DNA: TGTGCCACCAGCAGTGTCGGGACTAGCGCTTTCACAGATACGCAGTATTTT; CDR3 protein: CATSSVGTSAFTDTQYF; J gene: TRBJ2-3; V gene: TRBV15; clone size: .; D gene: TRBD2
CDR3 DNA: TGTGCCAGCAGTTATGGCGGGGGGGAAACAGATACGCAGTATTTT; CDR3 protein: CASSYGGGETDTQYF; J gene: TRBJ2-3; V gene: TRBV6-2/TRBV6-3; clone size: many; D gene: TRBD2
CDR3 DNA: TGTGCCAGCAGGTCGGGACAGAAAGGGAATCAGCCCCAGCATTTT; CDR3 protein: CASRSGQKGNQPQHF; J gene: TRBJ1-5; V gene: TRBV28; clone size: many; D gene: TRBD1
CDR3 DNA: TGTGCCAGCAGCTTATACAGGGGGCCTGAGCAGTTCTTC; CDR3 protein: CASSLYRGPEQFF; J gene: TRBJ2-1; V gene: TRBV7-7; clone size: .; D gene: TRBD1
CDR3 DNA: TGTGCCAGTAGTTTTGCAGGGGGGTCTGAAGCTTTCTTT; CDR3 protein: CASSFAGGSEAFF; J gene: TRBJ1-1; V gene: TRBV19; clone size: .; D gene: TRBD1
CDR3 DNA: TGTGCCAGCAGTGAAGACGGGGGTTCCTACAATGAGCAGTTCTTC; CDR3 protein: CASSEDGGSYNEQFF; J gene: TRBJ2-1; V gene: TRBV2; clone size: .; D gene: .
CDR3 DNA: TGTGCCAGCTCACCTGGACAGGGGATAAACATTCAGTACTTC; CDR3 protein: CASSPGQGINIQYF; J gene: TRBJ2-4; V gene: TRBV18; clone size: once; D gene: TRBD1
CDR3 DNA: TGCGCCAGCAGCCCGGGGACAGGGGGTACTGAGTATGGCTACACCTTC; CDR3 protein: CASSPGTGGTEYGYTF; J gene: TRBJ1-2; V gene: TRBV5-1; clone size: .; D gene: TRBD1
CDR3 DNA: TGTGCCAGCAGCCATTTGGCAGGGTCCTACGAGCAGTACTTC; CDR3 protein: CASSHLAGSYEQYF; J gene: TRBJ2-7; V gene: TRBV3-1/TRBV3-2; clone size: once; D gene: .
CDR3 DNA: TGTGCCAGCTCTGACACACGGGGATCCGAGCAGTACTTC; CDR3 protein: CASSDTRGSEQYF; J gene: TRBJ2-7; V gene: TRBV18; clone size: .; D gene: .
CDR3 DNA: TGTGCCAGCAGCTTGGTACCGACGGAGACCCAGCATTTT; CDR3 protein: CASSLVPTETQHF; J gene: TRBJ1-5; V gene: TRBV5-5; clone size: .; D gene: .
CDR3 DNA: TGTGCCAGCAGTTTAGCTGGACAGGGGGCCTCTCAGCCCCAGCATTTT; CDR3 protein: CASSLAGQGASQPQHF; J gene: TRBJ1-5; V gene: TRBV27; clone size: .; D gene: TRBD1
CDR3 DNA: TGTGCCAGCAGCTTAGAAGGACGGCTAGCGGGGGGGCCAGATACGCAGTATTTT; CDR3 protein: CASSLEGRLAGGPDTQYF; J gene: TRBJ2-3; V gene: TRBV7-2; clone size: .; D gene: TRBD2
CDR3 DNA: TGTGCCAGCACCTCCCGACAGACCCAAACCTACGAGCAGTACTTC; CDR3 protein: CASTSRQTQTYEQYF; J gene: TRBJ2-7; V gene: TRBV28; clone size: .; D gene: .
CDR3 DNA: TGTGCCAGCAGTGTGTCGACTAGCGGGGGGGCCTATAATGAGCAGTTCTTC; CDR3 protein: CASSVSTSGGAYNEQFF; J gene: TRBJ2-1; V gene: TRBV2; clone size: .; D gene: TRBD2
CDR3 DNA: TGTGCCAGCAGCCCCAGCGGGGCAGGCACTGAAGCTTTCTTT; CDR3 protein: CASSPSGAGTEAFF; J gene: TRBJ1-1; V gene: TRBV11-3; clone size: .; D gene: .
CDR3 DNA: TGTGCCAGCAGCTTTGGGCAGGGGAATCAGCCCCAGCATTTT; CDR3 protein: CASSFGQGNQPQHF; J gene: TRBJ1-5; V gene: TRBV5-6; clone size: few; D gene: .
CDR3 DNA: TGTGCCAGCAGCCAAGGGGACAGGGGAAACACCATATATTTT; CDR3 protein: CASSQGDRGNTIYF; J gene: TRBJ1-3; V gene: TRBV3-1/TRBV3-2; clone size: .; D gene: TRBD1
CDR3 DNA: TGTGCCAGCAGCCGGGACTTGGGGGAAGCTTTCTTT; CDR3 protein: CASSRDLGEAFF; J gene: TRBJ1-1; V gene: TRBV11-3; clone size: .; D gene: .